One and the same sample provided the 29 T cell receptor beta chains below, sequenced in a study of blood T cell repertoires in COVID-19. Here immunoSEQ multiplex PCR was the method, and the copy in TCRdb shows in-frame clones only, minus some. This sample carries 200,000 to 250,000 clones, about 78% of them seen once, and the ten largest clones take over 7%. Sequenced sample: peripheral blood. These receptors all stem from a woman aged 70 to 79 with acute or convalescent COVID-19.

The chain employs TRBV21-1 and TRBJ2-2; the D segment call TRBD2 is taken from the table without a DNA check. TRBV21-1 is termed a pseudogene. The CDR3 extends over 20 amino acids. The CDR3 region is CASSKDSLTSSATNTGELFF. CDR3 nucleotide sequence: TGTGCCAGCAGCAAAGACTCTTTGACTTCTAGCGCTACGAACACCGGGGAGCTGTTTTTT.

V and J are TRBV7-2 and TRBJ2-3; 8 nucleotides line up with TRBD2. The CDR3 length is 18 residues. Trimming at V came to 3 bases and at J to 2 bases, leaving 13 bases not matched to a gene. The germline V gene encodes CDR1 SGHTA and CDR2 FQGNSA. CDR3: CASSFSGGVTIHTDTQYF. CDR3 coding DNA: TGTGCCAGCAGCTTCAGCGGGGGAGTAACTATACACACAGATACGCAGTATTTT.

This clone has more than one count but fewer than ten. The rearrangement uses TRBV7-9 and TRBJ2-2; 10 bases line up with TRBD2. Germline V CDR1 and CDR2: SEHNR, FQNEAQ (reference sequence). The trim removed 3 bases at V and 5 bases at J, leaving 12 bases unmatched. The CDR3 runs 18 residues. Here the CDR3 reads CASSFIGGSGGRTGELFF. In DNA form, the CDR3 reads TGTGCCAGCAGCTTCATCGGCGGTAGCGGGGGGCGAACCGGGGAGCTGTTTTTT. The complete variable domain, with remaining parts taken from reference TRBV7-9 and TRBJ2-2, reads DTGVSQNPRHKITKRGQNVTFRCDPISEHNRLYWYRQTLGQGPEFLTYFQNEAQLEKSRLLSDRFSAERPKGSFSTLEIQRTEQGDSAMYLCASSFIGGSGGRTGELFFGEGSRLTVL.

There are a few counts of this clone. The chain uses TRBV5-5 and TRBJ1-2; D remains unclear. The CDR3 spans 13 residues. V lost 0 bases and J lost 7, with 10 bases in between. Germline-derived CDR1 and CDR2 are SGHKS and YYEKEE (reference sequence). The CDR3 loop reads CASSLERVGGYTF. In DNA, the CDR3 is TGTGCCAGCAGCTTGGAGAGGGTTGGTGGCTACACCTTC.

V is TRBV25-1 and J is TRBJ2-7; 12 bases are shared with TRBD1. Unmatched junction bases numbered 8, after V lost 6 bases and J lost 5 bases. This CDR3 has 15 residues. The germline V gene encodes CDR1 MGHDK and CDR2 SYGVNS. The CDR3 is CASSQPGQGAHEQYF. CDR3 coding DNA: TGTGCCAGCAGCCAACCGGGACAGGGGGCTCACGAGCAGTACTTC.

This chain links TRBV6-5 with TRBJ2-2, with 11 bases that match TRBD2. Germline V gene data show CDR1 as MNHEY and CDR2 as SVGAGI. V gave up 6 bases and J gave up 4 bases; unmatched junction bases: 1. This CDR3 is 14 amino acids long. This chain's CDR3 is CASRTSGATGELFF. The DNA for the CDR3 is TGTGCCAGCAGGACTAGCGGGGCCACCGGGGAGCTGTTTTTT.

The V and J genes are TRBV20-1 and TRBJ1-3, with 11 nucleotides matching TRBD1. The V gene end was trimmed by 3 bases and the J gene end by 8 bases; junction bases not matched to a gene: 3. This CDR3 region has 13 residues. Germline lookup yields CDR1 DFQATT and CDR2 SNEGSKA (reference sequence). The CDR3 here is CSASGQGADTIYF. CDR3 nucleotides: TGCAGTGCTAGTGGACAGGGGGCAGACACCATATATTTT.

This clone occurred once. The chain combines TRBV9 with TRBJ2-1, with 11 nucleotides matching TRBD2. Germline V gives CDR1 SGDLS, CDR2 YYNGEE. The CDR3 is 17 amino acids. V trimming: 1 base; J trimming: 4 bases; junction bases outside the gene matches: 7. The CDR3 DNA follows: TGTGCCAGCAGCGTAACAACTAGCGGGGGCCCTTACAATGAGCAGTTCTTC. Translating it yields CASSVTTSGGPYNEQFF.

In DNA form, the CDR3 reads TGTGCCAGCAGAGGGACGCGGGACAGGAGATCCACCGGGGAGCTGTTTTTT. Translation: CASRGTRDRRSTGELFF. V usage is TRBV2 and J usage is TRBJ2-2; 8 bases line up with TRBD1. The J segment lost 4 bases and the V segment lost 6 bases, leaving 13 bases of the junction unmatched. The CDR3 has 17 amino acids. Germline CDR1 reads SNHLY; CDR2 reads FYNNEI.

In this sample, this clone turned up a few times. J is TRBJ2-3 and V is TRBV7-3; D might be TRBD1 (5 bases). Germline CDR1 is SGHTA and CDR2 is FQGTGA. The CDR3 runs to 14 residues. With 0 bases removed from V and 3 bases from J, the gap between germline ends came to 7 bases. For the CDR3, the DNA is TGTGCCAGCAGCTTAACTCCAGGGACAGATACGCAGTATTTT. The encoded protein is CASSLTPGTDTQYF.

The chain couples TRBV6-1 to TRBJ2-1; maybe TRBD1 (7 bases). The CDR3 has 14 amino acids. The V end lost 6 bases, the J end lost 5 bases, and 14 bases lay between the germline ends. Per germline, CDR1 MNHNS and CDR2 SASEGT. The CDR3 loop reads CASRAGTAHNEQFF. CDR3 bases: TGTGCCAGCAGGGCGGGGACAGCCCACAATGAGCAGTTCTTC.

V is TRBV7-9 and J is TRBJ2-3; 7 nucleotides agree with TRBD2. CDR3 length: 15 amino acids. V was pared by 5 bases and J by 4 bases, with 9 bases of the junction left unmatched. Germline CDR1 is SEHNR and CDR2 is FQNEAQ (reference sequence). CDR3 sequence: CASSADGGKADTQYF. In DNA, the CDR3 is TGTGCCAGCAGCGCGGACGGGGGGAAAGCAGATACGCAGTATTTT.

On this clone: The junction does not match germline at one end; this may be a read error. This sequence joins TRBV3-1 (or the pseudogene TRBV3-2) and TRBJ2-1; D might be TRBD2 (5 bases). Germline values: CDR1 LGHDT, CDR2 YNNKEL (reference sequence). The CDR3 is made up of 13 amino acids. In DNA form, the CDR3 reads TGTGCCAGCACCCAAGGGAGTTACAATGAGCAGTTCTTC. This codes for CASTQGSYNEQFF.

This clone came up a few times. Other DNA sequences in the sample encode the same CDR3. This chain uses TRBV3-1 (or the pseudogene TRBV3-2) with TRBJ1-6; the match to TRBD1 covers 7 bases. This CDR3 has 15 amino acids. Trimming took 1 base from V and 6 from J; bases not matched to a gene: 3. Looked up from germline, CDR1 is LGHDT and CDR2 is YNNKEL (reference sequence). CDR3 in amino acids: CASSQGDSSNSPLHF. In DNA, the CDR3 is TGTGCCAGCAGCCAAGGGGACAGTAGTAATTCACCCCTCCACTTT.

Ten or more counts support this clone. The chain carries TRBV3-1 (or the pseudogene TRBV3-2) and TRBJ2-1, with a possible D match to TRBD2 (7 bases). Between the trimmed V and J ends, which lost 4 bases and 9 bases, there was a span of 19 bases. Per the germline V gene, CDR1 is LGHDT and CDR2 is YNNKEL (reference sequence). CDR3 length equals 15 residues. The CDR3: CASSPWGGGYGEQFF. Written as DNA, the CDR3 is TGTGCCAGCAGCCCCTGGGGCGGGGGCTACGGTGAGCAGTTCTTC.

V and J are TRBV19 and TRBJ1-6; TRBD1 might be the D (5 bases). There are 13 residues in the CDR3. CDR1 LNHDA and CDR2 SQIVND come from the germline V gene (reference sequence). V was pared by 5 bases and J by 9 bases, with 11 bases between. Here the CDR3 reads CASSSLRGSPLHF. The CDR3 region has the DNA TGTGCCAGTAGTTCCTTAAGGGGTTCACCCCTCCACTTT.

The chain recombines TRBV18 with TRBJ2-5; 12 nucleotides match TRBD2. Per germline, CDR1 KGHSH and CDR2 LQKENI. Losses at the gene ends were 3 bases for V and 2 bases for J; bases not matched to a gene: 1. There are 15 residues in the CDR3. CDR3 DNA sequence: TGTGCCAGCTCACCGGGACTAGCGGGTCAAGAGACCCAGTACTTC. Amino acids: CASSPGLAGQETQYF.

The chain has TRBV19 and TRBJ2-1; TRBD2 agrees at 8 bases. There are 17 residues in the CDR3. Losses at the gene ends were 3 bases for V and 6 bases for J; bases not matched to a gene: 13. CDR1 and CDR2 from the germline V gene are LNHDA and SQIVND (reference sequence). CDR3 in amino acids: CASSIPLFAGGINEQFF. CDR3 nucleotide sequence: TGTGCCAGTAGTATTCCCTTATTTGCGGGGGGCATCAATGAGCAGTTCTTC.

With regard to this clone: At the DNA level, this CDR3 is encoded by other sequences in the same sample as well. V and J are TRBV2 and TRBJ2-2; 11 positions match TRBD1. V was pared by 8 bases and J by 2 bases, with 1 base of the junction left unmatched. The CDR3 is 14 amino acids. Germline loops: CDR1 SNHLY, CDR2 FYNNEI. The CDR3 loop is CASGTGGNTGELFF. The CDR3 nucleotides read TGTGCCAGCGGGACAGGGGGAAACACCGGGGAGCTGTTTTTT.

The chain employs TRBV7-2 and TRBJ2-4, with 7 bases lining up with TRBD2. The germline gives CDR1 SGHTA, CDR2 FQGNSA. This CDR3 region has 16 residues. V lost 3 bases, J lost 0 bases, and 5 bases stayed unmatched. The CDR3 reads CASSFTGGLAKNIQYF. The CDR3 DNA reads as TGTGCCAGCAGCTTCACGGGGGGACTAGCCAAAAACATTCAGTACTTC.

This clone has just a few counts. The gene calls are TRBV7-2 and TRBJ1-5, with 10 bases lining up with TRBD1. The CDR3 is 14 residues long. V was clipped by 6 bases and J by 7 bases; unmatched bases: 6. Germline assignment: CDR1 SGHTA and CDR2 FQGNSA. For the CDR3, the DNA is TGTGCCAGCAGTCCGGACAGGGGGACCCAGCCCCAGCATTTT. Translation: CASSPDRGTQPQHF.

With regard to this clone: Additional DNA sequences in this sample encode the identical CDR3. This chain uses TRBV15 with TRBJ2-5; TRBD1 matches 8 bases. The CDR3 is made up of 14 amino acids. V lost 3 bases and J lost 5; bases outside the gene matches: 5. Germline V gives CDR1 LNHNV, CDR2 YYDKDF (reference sequence). The CDR3 sequence is CATSRGTGGETQYF. The CDR3 DNA is TGTGCCACCAGCAGGGGGACAGGAGGGGAGACCCAGTACTTC.

V usage is TRBV6-6 and J usage is TRBJ1-4, with a weak D call TRBD1 (6 bases). This CDR3 is 14 amino acids long. Germline CDR1 MNHNY, CDR2 SVGAGI (reference sequence). Trimming cost V 5 bases and J 5 bases, with 12 bases left between them. CDR3 in DNA: TGTGCCAGCAGTCAGGGACAAGAAAATGAAAAACTGTTTTTT. This sequence encodes CASSQGQENEKLFF.

This rearrangement joins TRBV7-2 to TRBJ2-1; D is perhaps TRBD2 (5 bases). From germline, CDR1 is SGHTA and CDR2 FQGNSA. V was pared by 5 bases and J by 5 bases, with 19 bases between. This CDR3 has 16 residues. CDR3 region: CASSARGTPGHNEQFF. Written as DNA, the CDR3 is TGTGCCAGCAGCGCCCGGGGAACCCCGGGCCACAATGAGCAGTTCTTC.

Turning to this clone: Other DNA sequences from this sample encode an identical CDR3 as well. This chain joins TRBV5-1 and TRBJ1-3; D is ambiguous. The CDR3 has 14 amino acids. The germline CDR1 and CDR2 sequences are SGHRS and YFSETQ. V was pared by 0 bases and J by 0 bases, with 4 bases between. The CDR3 nucleotides read TGCGCCAGCAGCTTGGACAGCTCTGGAAACACCATATATTTT. It is translated as CASSLDSSGNTIYF.

This clone appeared a few times. The J gene is TRBJ1-3, the V gene TRBV9, with 7 bases fitting TRBD1. The CDR3 extends over 14 amino acids. CDR1 is SGDLS, CDR2 YYNGEE, per germline. Trimming at V came to 5 bases and at J to 0 bases, leaving 2 bases not matched to a gene. CDR3 DNA sequence: TGTGCCAGCAGGCAGGGGGACTCTGGAAACACCATATATTTT. It codes for CASRQGDSGNTIYF.

The gene calls are TRBV5-1 and TRBJ1-2; 8 positions match TRBD1. Germline CDR1 SGHRS, CDR2 YFSETQ. V shed 1 base and J 6 bases; nucleotides not matched to a gene: 8. The CDR3 contains 15 residues. This chain's CDR3 is CASSLNVGTGDGYTF. In nucleotides, the CDR3 is TGCGCCAGCAGCTTGAACGTGGGGACAGGAGATGGCTACACCTTC. The full variable domain, rest sourced from reference TRBV5-1 and TRBJ1-2, is KAGVTQTPRYLIKTRGQQVTLSCSPISGHRSVSWYQQTPGQGLQFLFEYFSETQRNKGNFPGRFSGRQFSNSRSEMNVSTLELGDSALYLCASSLNVGTGDGYTFGSGTRLTVV.

V is TRBV18 and J is TRBJ1-6; 7 nucleotides line up with TRBD1. Trimming took 5 bases from V and 7 from J; bases not matched to a gene: 2. CDR1 is KGHSH, CDR2 LQKENI, per germline. This CDR3 has 13 residues. The CDR3 DNA follows: TGTGCCAGCTCAGGGACAGACAATTCACCCCTCCACTTT. Translating gives CASSGTDNSPLHF.

V gene TRBV5-1 combines with J gene TRBJ1-1; possibly TRBD1 for D (6 bases). CDR1 and CDR2 from the germline V gene are SGHRS and YFSETQ. The CDR3 runs to 13 residues. The V and J ends lost 4 bases and 1 base respectively, with 8 bases between them. As DNA, the CDR3 is TGCGCCAGCAGCGGGGACACGAACACTGAAGCTTTCTTT. Translated, it gives CASSGDTNTEAFF.